The present TCR beta chain was sequenced within a study of cytomegalovirus exposure and HLA in healthy donors. The study, taken as a whole, reports: Later on, a genetic analysis was performed. It linked a missense variant in DCLRE1C with V- and J-gene trimming of TCR beta.

The PCR employed 60 Vbeta primers together with 13 Jbeta primers. Original data processing: Roughly 80 million unique TCR beta chains, 9 million to 11 million shared, were counted in a later analysis. Libraries were prepared by immunoSEQ multiplex PCR; TCRdb keeps only in-frame clonotypes and omits some of them. V, J and clone size reflect that table, while D and trimming were determined from the DNA. The sample consists of under 200,000 clones, around 84% of them appearing once. This cohort consisted of healthy bone marrow donors. Points on this clone: As yet, its antigen is unknown.

This clonotype was sampled from a woman in her forties or fifties in good health and CMV-seropositive. Sequencing was carried out using PBMCs.

The CDR3 sequence is CAIIDEMNTEAFF. The CDR3 nucleotides are TGTGCCATCATAGATGAAATGAACACTGAAGCTTTCTTT. V is TRBV10-3 and J is TRBJ1-1; D gene uncertain. The germline CDR1 and CDR2 sequences are ENHRY and SYGVKD. V was pared by 7 bases and J by 0 bases, with 9 bases between. The CDR3 is 13 amino acids.